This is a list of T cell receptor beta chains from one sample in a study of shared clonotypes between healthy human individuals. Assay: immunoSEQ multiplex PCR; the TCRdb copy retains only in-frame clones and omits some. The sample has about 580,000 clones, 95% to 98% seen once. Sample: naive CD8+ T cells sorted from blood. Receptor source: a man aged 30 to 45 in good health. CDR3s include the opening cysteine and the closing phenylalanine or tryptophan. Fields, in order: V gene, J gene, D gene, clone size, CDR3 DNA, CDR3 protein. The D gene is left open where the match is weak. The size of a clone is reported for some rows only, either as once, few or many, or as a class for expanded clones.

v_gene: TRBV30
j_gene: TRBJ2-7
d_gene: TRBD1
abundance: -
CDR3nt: TGTGCCTGGAGTGTACTCCCGGGACAGGGATCCTACGAGCAGTACTTC
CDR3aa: CAWSVLPGQGSYEQYF

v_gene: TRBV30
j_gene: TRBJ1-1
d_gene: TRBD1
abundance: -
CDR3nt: TGTGCCTGGAGTGTAAGCCTTTCCGGGACAGGGGACACTGAAGCTTTCTTT
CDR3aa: CAWSVSLSGTGDTEAFF

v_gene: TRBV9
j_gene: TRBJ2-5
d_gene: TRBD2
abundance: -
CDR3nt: TGTGCCAGCAGCGTGAGGATAGCGGGAGATTTGGAGACCCAGTACTTC
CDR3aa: CASSVRIAGDLETQYF

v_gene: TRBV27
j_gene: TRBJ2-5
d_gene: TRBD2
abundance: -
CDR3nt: TGTGCCAGCAGTGGCGGGACTAGCGGGAGTCGGGAGACCCAGTACTTC
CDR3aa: CASSGGTSGSRETQYF

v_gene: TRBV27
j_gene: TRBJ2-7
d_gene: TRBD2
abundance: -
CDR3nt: TGTGCCAGCGGCCCGGGACTAGCTCCCGACGAGCAGTACTTC
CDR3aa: CASGPGLAPDEQYF

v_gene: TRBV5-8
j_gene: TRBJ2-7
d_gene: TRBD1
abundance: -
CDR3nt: TGTGCCAGCAGCTCCGGGACAGGGACCTACGAGCAGTACTTC
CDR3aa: CASSSGTGTYEQYF

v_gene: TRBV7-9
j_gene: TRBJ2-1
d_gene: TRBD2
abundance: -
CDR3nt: TGTGCCAGCAGCCCGAGAGCGAATAGCGGGAGGAATGAGCAGTTCTTC
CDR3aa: CASSPRANSGRNEQFF

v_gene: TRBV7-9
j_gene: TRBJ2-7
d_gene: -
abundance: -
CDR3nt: TGTGCCAGCAGCTTAGGTTTTGCCTACGAGCAGTACTTC
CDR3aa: CASSLGFAYEQYF

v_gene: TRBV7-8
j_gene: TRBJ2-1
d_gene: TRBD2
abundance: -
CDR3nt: TGTGCCAGCAGCCGACTAGCGGAGTCCTACAATGAGCAGTTCTTC
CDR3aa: CASSRLAESYNEQFF

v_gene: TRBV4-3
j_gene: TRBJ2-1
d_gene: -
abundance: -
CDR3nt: TGCGCCAGCAGCCAAGAACAGGGCAATGAGCAGTTCTTC
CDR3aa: CASSQEQGNEQFF

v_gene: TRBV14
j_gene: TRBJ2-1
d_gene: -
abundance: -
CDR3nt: TGTGCCAGCAGCCCCGGGGTCTACAATGAGCAGTTCTTC
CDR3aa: CASSPGVYNEQFF

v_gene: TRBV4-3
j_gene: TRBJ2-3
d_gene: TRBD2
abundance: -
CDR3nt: TGCGCCAGCAGCCAAGAGTCGTTAGCGGGAAGCACAGATACGCAGTATTTT
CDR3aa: CASSQESLAGSTDTQYF

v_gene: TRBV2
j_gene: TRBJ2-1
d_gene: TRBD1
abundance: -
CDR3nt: TGTGCCAGCAGTGAAGCGCTGGGACAGGGAGGCAATGAGCAGTTCTTC
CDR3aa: CASSEALGQGGNEQFF

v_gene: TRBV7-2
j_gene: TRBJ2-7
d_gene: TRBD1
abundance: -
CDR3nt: TGTGCCAGCAGCCCCCGGACAGGGGGCATGATGTACGAGCAGTACTTC
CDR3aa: CASSPRTGGMMYEQYF

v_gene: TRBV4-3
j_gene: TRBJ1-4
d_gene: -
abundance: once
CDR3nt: TGCGCCAGCAGCCAAGGAACTGGTAATGAAAAACTGTTTTTT
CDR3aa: CASSQGTGNEKLFF

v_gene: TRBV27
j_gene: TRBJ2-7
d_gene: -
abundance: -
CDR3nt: TGTGCCAGCAGTTTATCTGGCCCCTACGAGCAGTACTTC
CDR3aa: CASSLSGPYEQYF

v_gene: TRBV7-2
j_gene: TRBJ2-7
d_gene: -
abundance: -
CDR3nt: TGTGCCAGCAGCTTAACGGGGTACCCTAGGGAGCAGTACTTC
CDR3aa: CASSLTGYPREQYF

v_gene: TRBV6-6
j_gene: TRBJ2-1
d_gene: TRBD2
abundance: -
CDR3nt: TGTGCCAGCAGTTATACTTTACTAGCGGATAGGAATGAGCAGTTCTTC
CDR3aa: CASSYTLLADRNEQFF

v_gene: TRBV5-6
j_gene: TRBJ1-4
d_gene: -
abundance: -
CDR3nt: TGTGCCAGCAGCTTGGGCCAGGGGTTAGTTGGAGAGGAAAAACTGTTTTTT
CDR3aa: CASSLGQGLVGEEKLFF

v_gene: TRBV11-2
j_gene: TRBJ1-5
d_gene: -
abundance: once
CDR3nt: TGTGCCAGCAGCCCCTCCGGGACGGTGCAGCCCCAGCATTTT
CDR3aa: CASSPSGTVQPQHF

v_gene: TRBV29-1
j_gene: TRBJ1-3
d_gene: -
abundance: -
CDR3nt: TGCAGCGTTGAGAAGGACTCTGGAAACACCATATATTTT
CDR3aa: CSVEKDSGNTIYF

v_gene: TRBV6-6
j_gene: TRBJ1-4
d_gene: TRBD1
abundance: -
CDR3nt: TGTGCCAGCAGTTATTTTGAGGGACAGGTTAATGAAAAACTGTTTTTT
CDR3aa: CASSYFEGQVNEKLFF

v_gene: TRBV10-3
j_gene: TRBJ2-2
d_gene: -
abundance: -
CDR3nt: TGTGCCATCAGTGACCCCCTAGAGGGGTTAGGGGACACCGGGGAGCTGTTTTTT
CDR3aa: CAISDPLEGLGDTGELFF

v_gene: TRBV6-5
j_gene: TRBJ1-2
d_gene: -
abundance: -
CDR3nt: TGTGCCAGCAGTTACTCCCCTCAGGGTTATGGCTACACCTTC
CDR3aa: CASSYSPQGYGYTF

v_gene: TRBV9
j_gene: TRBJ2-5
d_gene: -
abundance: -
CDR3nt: TGTGCCAGCAGCGTAATAGCGGACTTCCAAGAGACCCAGTACTTC
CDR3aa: CASSVIADFQETQYF

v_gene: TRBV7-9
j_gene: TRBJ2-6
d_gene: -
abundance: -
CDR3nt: TGTGCCAGCAGCCCAGGGTCTACAGGGGCCAACGTCCTGACTTTC
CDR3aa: CASSPGSTGANVLTF

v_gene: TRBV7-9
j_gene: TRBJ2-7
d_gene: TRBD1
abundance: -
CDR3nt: TGTGCCAGCAGCTTCGGGGACAGGGGGTTTTACGAGCAGTACTTC
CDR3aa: CASSFGDRGFYEQYF

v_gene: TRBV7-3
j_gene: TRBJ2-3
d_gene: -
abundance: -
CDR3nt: TGTGCCAGCAGCTTAAGACGGGAGCTAGCGAGCACAGATACGCAGTATTTT
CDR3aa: CASSLRRELASTDTQYF

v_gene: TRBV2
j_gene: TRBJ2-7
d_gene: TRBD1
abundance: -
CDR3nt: TGTGCCAGCATAACCCGGGACAGGGGATACGAGCAGTACTTC
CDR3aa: CASITRDRGYEQYF

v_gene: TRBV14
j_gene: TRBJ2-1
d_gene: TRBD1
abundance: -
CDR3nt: TGTGCCAGCAGCTTCGGACAGGCATTTTACAATGAGCAGTTCTTC
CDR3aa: CASSFGQAFYNEQFF

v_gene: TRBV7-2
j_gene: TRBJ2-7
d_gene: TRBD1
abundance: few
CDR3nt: TGTGCCAGCAGCCACAGGGGGCGCGAGCAGTACTTC
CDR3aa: CASSHRGREQYF

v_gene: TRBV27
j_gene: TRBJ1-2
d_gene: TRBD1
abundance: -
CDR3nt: TGTGCCAGCAGTTCATTCGATAACAGGGGGGTGTTTGGCTACACCTTC
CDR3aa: CASSSFDNRGVFGYTF

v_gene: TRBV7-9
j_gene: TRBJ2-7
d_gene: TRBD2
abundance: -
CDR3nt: TGTGCCACGGATAGCGGGAGAAGCTACGAGCAGTACTTC
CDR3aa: CATDSGRSYEQYF

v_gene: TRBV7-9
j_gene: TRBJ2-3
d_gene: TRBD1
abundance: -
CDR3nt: TGTGCCAGCAGCGCGGACAGGGACGATTTGATAGATACGCAGTATTTT
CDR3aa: CASSADRDDLIDTQYF

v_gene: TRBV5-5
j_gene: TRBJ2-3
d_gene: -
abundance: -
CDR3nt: TGTGCCAGCAGCTTTAGGCTAAGCACAGATACGCAGTATTTT
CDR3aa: CASSFRLSTDTQYF

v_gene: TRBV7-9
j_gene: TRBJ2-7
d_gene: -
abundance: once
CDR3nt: TGTGCCAGCAGCTCCCGACTAGAGGTCTACGAGCAGTACTTC
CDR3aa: CASSSRLEVYEQYF

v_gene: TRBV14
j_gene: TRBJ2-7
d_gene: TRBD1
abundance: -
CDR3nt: TGTGCCAGCAGCCGGCGGGACAGGGGCTACGAGCAGTACTTC
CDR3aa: CASSRRDRGYEQYF

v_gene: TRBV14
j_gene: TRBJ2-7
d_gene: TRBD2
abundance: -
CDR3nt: TGTGCCAGCAGCCCGACTAGCGGGAGGCGGTACGAGCAGTACTTC
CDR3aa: CASSPTSGRRYEQYF

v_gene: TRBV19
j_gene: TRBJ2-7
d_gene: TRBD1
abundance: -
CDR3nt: TGTGCCAGTGCCGACAGGGCCAACTACGAGCAGTACTTC
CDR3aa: CASADRANYEQYF

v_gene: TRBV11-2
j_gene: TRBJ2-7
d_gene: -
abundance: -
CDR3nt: TGTGCCAGCAGCTTAGTGGGCAGGGACGAGCAGTACTTC
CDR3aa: CASSLVGRDEQYF

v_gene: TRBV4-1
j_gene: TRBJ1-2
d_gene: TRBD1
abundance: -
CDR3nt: TGCGCCAGCGGATTCACAGGGGGATATGACTATGGCTACACCTTC
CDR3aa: CASGFTGGYDYGYTF

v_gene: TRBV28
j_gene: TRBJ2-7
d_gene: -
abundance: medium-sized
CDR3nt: TGTGCCAGCAGTTTCGTCTCCTACGAGCAGTACTTC
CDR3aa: CASSFVSYEQYF